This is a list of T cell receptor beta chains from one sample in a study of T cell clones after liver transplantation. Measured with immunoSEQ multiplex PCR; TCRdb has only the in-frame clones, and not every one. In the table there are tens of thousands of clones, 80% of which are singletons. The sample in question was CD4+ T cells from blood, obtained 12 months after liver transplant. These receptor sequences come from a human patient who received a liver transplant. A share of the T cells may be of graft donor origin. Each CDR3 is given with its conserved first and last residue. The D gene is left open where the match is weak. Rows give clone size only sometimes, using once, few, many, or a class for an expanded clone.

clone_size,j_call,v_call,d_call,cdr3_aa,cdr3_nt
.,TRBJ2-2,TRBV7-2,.,CASSQRPPNTGELFF,TGTGCCAGCAGCCAACGACCACCGAACACCGGGGAGCTGTTTTTT
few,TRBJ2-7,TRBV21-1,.,CASSKSKTAITTYEQYF,TGTGCCAGCAGCAAAAGCAAGACTGCGATTACGACCTACGAGCAGTACTTC
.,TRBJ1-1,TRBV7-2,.,CASSLGGAGTEAFF,TGTGCCAGCAGCTTAGGGGGGGCTGGCACTGAAGCTTTCTTT
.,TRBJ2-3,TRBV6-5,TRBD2,CASSLLAGSTQYF,TGTGCCAGTAGTCTACTAGCGGGCTCTACGCAGTATTTT
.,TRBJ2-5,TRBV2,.,CASSPNPQETQYF,TGTGCCAGCAGTCCAAACCCCCAGGAGACCCAGTACTTC
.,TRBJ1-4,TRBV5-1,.,CASSLGNPNEKLFF,TGCGCCAGCAGCCTCGGGAATCCTAATGAAAAACTGTTTTTT
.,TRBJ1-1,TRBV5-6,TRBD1,CASSARQGARMNTEAFF,TGTGCCAGCAGCGCACGACAGGGGGCTAGAATGAACACTGAAGCTTTCTTT
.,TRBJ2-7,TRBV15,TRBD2,CATSRGTSVAYEQYF,TGTGCCACCAGCAGAGGGACTAGCGTTGCCTACGAGCAGTACTTC
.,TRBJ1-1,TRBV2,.,CASSEQGGVTEAFF,TGTGCCAGCAGTGAACAGGGAGGCGTGACTGAAGCTTTCTTT
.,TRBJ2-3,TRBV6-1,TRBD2,CASSEPGPLAGDDRDTQYF,TGTGCCAGCAGTGAACCTGGGCCGCTAGCGGGAGACGATCGAGATACGCAGTATTTT
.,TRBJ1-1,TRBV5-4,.,CASSLAAEGRTEAFF,TGTGCCAGCAGCTTGGCTGCCGAGGGGAGGACTGAAGCTTTCTTT
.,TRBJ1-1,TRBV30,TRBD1,CAWSSGTGMNTEAFF,TGTGCCTGGAGTTCCGGGACAGGAATGAACACTGAAGCTTTCTTT
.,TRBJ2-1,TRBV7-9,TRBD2,CASSLQLAGSYNEQFF,TGTGCCAGCAGCTTACAACTAGCGGGCTCCTACAATGAGCAGTTCTTC
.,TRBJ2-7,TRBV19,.,CASSIGRVIGEQYF,TGTGCCAGTAGTATCGGACGGGTTATCGGGGAGCAGTACTTC
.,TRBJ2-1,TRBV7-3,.,CASSLTGSTYNEQFF,TGTGCCAGCAGCTTAACCGGGAGCACCTACAATGAGCAGTTCTTC
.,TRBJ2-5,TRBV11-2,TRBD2,CASSPRTRQETQYF,TGTGCCAGCAGCCCGAGGACTAGGCAAGAGACCCAGTACTTC
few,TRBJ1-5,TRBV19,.,CASNSRGGNQPQHF,TGTGCCAGTAACTCCCGGGGGGGCAATCAGCCCCAGCATTTT
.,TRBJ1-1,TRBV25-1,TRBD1,CASSDSLGQGNTEAFF,TGTGCCAGCAGTGATTCCCTTGGACAGGGGAACACTGAAGCTTTCTTT
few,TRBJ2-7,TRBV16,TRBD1,CASSHQGQASYEQYF,TGTGCCAGCAGCCACCAAGGACAGGCCTCCTACGAGCAGTACTTC
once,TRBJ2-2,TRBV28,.,CASSLRNTGELFF,TGTGCCAGCAGTTTAAGGAACACCGGGGAGCTGTTTTTT